The 25 T cell receptor beta chains given below trace back to one sample, sequenced in a study of regulatory T cells in long-lasting Graves disease. Library construction for TCR beta used iRepertoire HTBI primers and Arm-PCR of CDR3 regions. TCRdb ran MiXCR on the multiplex PCR reads and lists one entry per CDR3 protein. Among 450,000 or so distinct CDR3 sequences listed, around 21% were seen once. Time point reported: persistent/refractory GD, antithyroid drugs over 5 years with positive TRAb. Extracted RNA from PBMCs served as the source of the TCR library. Sample: peripheral blood mononuclear cells (PBMCs), taken when the disease was refractory, from a patient treated with antithyroid drugs. These receptors all stem from a female donor with Graves disease.

This clonotype was picked up a small number of times. The chain employs TRBV9 and TRBJ1-5; D not certain. Germline CDR1 and CDR2: SGDLS and YYNGEE. Between the trimmed V and J ends, which lost 3 bases and 3 bases, there was a span of 7 bases. CDR3 size: 13 residues. In nucleotides, the CDR3 is TGTGCCAGCAGCGGAAGACCCAATCAGCCCCAGCATTTT. Its translation is CASSGRPNQPQHF.

Remarks on this clonotype: A much larger clone differs from this one at a single base, so this may be a read error. The chain uses TRBV2 and TRBJ2-2; 7 bases line up with TRBD1. CDR1 SNHLY and CDR2 FYNNEI come from the germline V gene. V was pared by 2 bases and J by 3 bases, with 6 bases of the junction left unmatched. The length of the CDR3 is 16 residues. The CDR3 is CASSEPPGGHTGELFF. CDR3 DNA sequence: TGTGCCAGCAGTGAACCCCCAGGGGGACACACCGGGGAGCTGTTTTTT.

As for this clonotype: The junction departs from germline at one end; a sequencing error may be responsible. V usage is TRBV15 and J usage is TRBJ2-2; D might be TRBD2 (6 bases). CDR1 LNHNV and CDR2 YYDKDF come from the germline V gene (reference sequence). The CDR3 runs to 15 residues. The CDR3 here is CATSEGGGGTWELFF. The DNA for the CDR3 is TGTGCCACCAGCGAGGGTGGGGGAGGCACCTGGGAGCTGTTTTTT.

With regard to this clonotype: A much larger clone sits a single nucleotide away, making a read error possible. Since the CDR3 does not end with the conserved phenylalanine or tryptophan, this likely comes from a read error. This chain links TRBV7-6 with TRBJ2-7; no firm D call. Germline V gene lookup returns CDR1 SGHVS and CDR2 FNYEAQ. This CDR3 spans 13 amino acids. The V and J ends lost 3 bases and 3 bases respectively, with 9 bases between them. Written as DNA, the CDR3 is TGTGCCAGCAGCTTCGCCGGAGACTACGAGCAGTACTCC. Translated, it gives CASSFAGDYEQYS.

This clonotype was observed at least ten times. For the CDR3, the DNA is TGTGCCAGCAGTTACTCGGGACTAGCGGGAGACTCCTACGAGCAGTACTTC. It translates to CASSYSGLAGDSYEQYF. The chain couples TRBV6-2 or TRBV6-3 to TRBJ2-7, with TRBD2 matching 14 bases. Looked up from germline, CDR1 is MNHEY and CDR2 is SVGEGT. The CDR3 spans 17 residues. The ends lost 0 bases at V and 0 bases at J; junction bases unmatched: 1.

This clonotype was picked up many times. V gene TRBV5-1 combines with J gene TRBJ1-1; D ambiguous. Germline-derived CDR1 and CDR2 are SGHRS and YFSETQ. V lost 4 bases to trimming and J lost 0 bases, with 13 bases between them. This CDR3 spans 15 amino acids. CDR3 coding DNA: TGCGCCAGCAGCCCGGGCAGGAATTTGAACACTGAAGCTTTCTTT. Translating it yields CASSPGRNLNTEAFF. Based on the CDR3 plus reference TRBV5-1 and TRBJ1-1, the full variable domain is KAGVTQTPRYLIKTRGQQVTLSCSPISGHRSVSWYQQTPGQGLQFLFEYFSETQRNKGNFPGRFSGRQFSNSRSEMNVSTLELGDSALYLCASSPGRNLNTEAFFGQGTRLTVV.

This clonotype has a handful of counts. This rearrangement joins TRBV4-1 to TRBJ2-7, with a weak D call TRBD2 (5 bases). Trimming shortened V by 1 base and J by 3 bases, and 16 bases separated the two germline ends. Germline V CDR1 and CDR2: MGHRA, YSYEKL. The CDR3 is 16 residues long. The CDR3 reads CASSQGETPGLYEQYF. CDR3 sequence (DNA): TGCGCCAGCAGCCAAGGCGAAACCCCCGGACTCTACGAGCAGTACTTC.

This clonotype was counted ten times or more. The chain joins TRBV28 to TRBJ1-5, with D uncertain. Trimming removed 8 bases from V and 7 bases from J, with 18 bases in between. The CDR3 length is 14 residues. Germline CDR1 MDHEN, CDR2 SYDVKM. The CDR3 coding sequence is TGTGCCAGCCAGTACGTGAGGGATGGACAGCCCCAGCATTTT. Translating it yields CASQYVRDGQPQHF.

This clonotype showed up many times. The J gene is TRBJ1-2, the V gene TRBV3-1; a possible D gene is TRBD1 (6 bases). V was clipped by 1 base and J by 0 bases, with 12 bases between them. Germline CDR1 LGHDT, CDR2 YNNKEL (reference sequence). The CDR3 is 16 amino acids. CDR3 DNA sequence: TGTGCCAGCAGCCAAGGACAGGCCATAGCTAACTATGGCTACACCTTC. Encoded protein: CASSQGQAIANYGYTF.

This sequence joins TRBV6-1 and TRBJ2-7; maybe TRBD2 (6 bases). This CDR3 spans 15 amino acids. Trimming stripped 7 bases from V and 0 bases from J, with 16 bases between. CDR1 is MNHNS, CDR2 SASEGT, per germline. CDR3: CASKDLAYSSYEQYF. In nucleotides, the CDR3 is TGTGCCAGCAAGGACCTAGCGTACAGCTCCTACGAGCAGTACTTC.

The DNA of the CDR3 is TGTGCCAGCAGCTTAGTGACAGGCGCCAATCAGCCCCAGCATTTT. It yields the protein CASSLVTGANQPQHF. The chain has TRBV7-9 and TRBJ1-5, with D perhaps matching TRBD1 (6 bases). In germline, CDR1 is SEHNR, CDR2 FQNEAQ (reference sequence). The CDR3 is made up of 15 amino acids. Between the trimmed V and J ends, which lost 1 base and 3 bases, there was a span of 10 bases.

This clonotype was seen repeatedly, ten times or more. The J gene is TRBJ2-7, the V gene TRBV7-2; D gene unclear. This CDR3 contains 13 residues. The germline V and J ends were trimmed by 4 bases and 9 bases, with 16 bases remaining between them. Looked up from germline, CDR1 is SGHTA and CDR2 is FQGNSA. The CDR3, as DNA: TGTGCCAGCAGCTCACCGGGTCAACGCGGGCAGTACTTC. This sequence encodes CASSSPGQRGQYF.

This rearrangement joins TRBV6-2 or TRBV6-3 to TRBJ2-3, with 12 positions matching TRBD2. The CDR3 is made up of 18 amino acids. Losses at the gene ends were 5 bases for V and 2 bases for J; bases not matched to a gene: 11. Germline CDR1 is MNHEY and CDR2 is SVGEGT. The CDR3 is CASSPWASGREHTDTQYF. The CDR3 DNA reads as TGTGCCAGCAGTCCTTGGGCTAGCGGGAGGGAACACACAGATACGCAGTATTTT.

CDR3 DNA: TGCGCCAGCAGCCAAGAGGGCGGGGAGCTGTTTTTT. Translating gives CASSQEGGELFF. This sequence joins TRBV4-1 and TRBJ2-2; D ambiguous. Looked up from germline, CDR1 is MGHRA and CDR2 is YSYEKL. This CDR3 is 12 amino acids long. The ends were cut back, 0 bases at V and 7 bases at J, with 3 bases in the middle.

This rearrangement joins TRBV7-9 to TRBJ1-4; D is uncertain. Germline V CDR1 and CDR2: SEHNR, FQNEAQ (reference sequence). V gave up 4 bases and J gave up 5 bases, with 14 bases separating them. The CDR3 sequence is 15 residues long. Written as DNA, the CDR3 is TGTGCCAGCAGCTCTTCCCCGACGGCCAATGAAAAACTGTTTTTT. It codes for CASSSSPTANEKLFF. The variable domain in full, completed from reference TRBV7-9 and TRBJ1-4, reads DTGVSQNPRHKITKRGQNVTFRCDPISEHNRLYWYRQTLGQGPEFLTYFQNEAQLEKSRLLSDRFSAERPKGSFSTLEIQRTEQGDSAMYLCASSSSPTANEKLFFGSGTQLSVL.

In this sample, this clonotype turned up many times. The J gene is TRBJ2-2, the V gene TRBV30; no reliable D call. The V end lost 0 bases, the J end lost 4 bases, and 6 bases lay between the germline ends. The CDR3 extends over 13 amino acids. CDR1 and CDR2 from the germline V gene are GTSNPN and SVGIG (reference sequence). The CDR3 loop is CAWSVSSTGELFF. The CDR3 DNA sequence: TGTGCCTGGAGTGTGTCTAGCACCGGGGAGCTGTTTTTT.

The V call is TRBV19, the J call TRBJ1-6; D may be TRBD1 (6 bases). The germline V and J ends were trimmed by 9 bases and 5 bases, with 14 bases remaining between them. Germline CDR1 and CDR2: LNHDA and SQIVND (reference sequence). CDR3 length equals 14 residues. The CDR3 protein is CASSDRWNNSPLHF. In DNA form, the CDR3 reads TGTGCCAGCTCAGACAGGTGGAATAATTCACCCCTCCACTTT.

This clonotype was detected a few times. No conserved phenylalanine or tryptophan ends this CDR3, so it is likely a read error. The chain recombines TRBV11-1 with TRBJ2-5; D might be TRBD2 (6 bases). The V end was cut by 3 bases, the J end by 6 bases, with 11 bases between. CDR3 length: 13 amino acids. CDR1 and CDR2 from the germline V gene are SGHAT and FQDESV (reference sequence). The CDR3 spells CASSLGDWQTQYL. In nucleotides, the CDR3 is TGTGCCAGCAGCTTGGGGGACTGGCAGACCCAGTACCTC.

This clonotype has more than one count but fewer than ten. This chain joins TRBV11-2 and TRBJ2-7, with D tentatively TRBD2 (6 bases). Germline V gene lookup returns CDR1 SGHAT and CDR2 FQNNGV. Trimming removed 1 base at V and 6 bases at J, with 16 bases between. This CDR3 contains 15 residues. CDR3 sequence reads: CASSLGGALPGEQYF. DNA for the CDR3: TGTGCCAGCAGCTTAGGCGGGGCTCTCCCAGGCGAGCAGTACTTC.

The chain has TRBV9 and TRBJ1-6, with a tentative D call TRBD1 (5 bases). The germline CDR1 and CDR2 sequences are SGDLS and YYNGEE. Deletions cut 3 bases from V and 7 bases from J, with 14 bases between. This CDR3 has 15 residues. The CDR3 loop reads CASSEGGTSNSPLHF. CDR3 in DNA: TGTGCCAGCAGCGAGGGAGGGACTTCAAATTCACCCCTCCACTTT. The variable domain in full, completed from reference TRBV9 and TRBJ1-6, reads DSGVTQTPKHLITATGQRVTLRCSPRSGDLSVYWYQQSLDQGLQFLIQYYNGEERAKGNILERFSAQQFPDLHSELNLSSLELGDSALYFCASSEGGTSNSPLHFGNGTRLTVT.

This chain links TRBV5-1 with TRBJ2-2; 9 bases map to TRBD2. V dropped 4 bases and J dropped 0; count of bases not matched to a gene: 4. This CDR3 is 16 amino acids long. Germline-derived CDR1 and CDR2 are SGHRS and YFSETQ. DNA of the CDR3: TGCGCCAGCAGCGACGGACTAGCGTCGAACACCGGGGAGCTGTTTTTT. Amino acids: CASSDGLASNTGELFF.

This clonotype was seen more than once but under ten times. It differs at one base from a far larger clone, so likely a read error. The V and J genes are TRBV6-2 or TRBV6-3 and TRBJ1-1; 8 bases match TRBD1. Germline values: CDR1 MNHEY, CDR2 SVGEGT. The V and J ends lost 5 bases and 5 bases, in that order; junction bases with no gene match: 1. The CDR3 covers 12 residues. The DNA of the CDR3 is TGTGCCAGCAGTGGACAGGGTACTGAAGCTTTCTTT. Protein sequence: CASSGQGTEAFF.

This clonotype was counted ten times or more. The CDR3 here is CASSTGTGAVYEQYF. The CDR3 DNA sequence: TGTGCCAGTAGTACTGGGACAGGAGCCGTCTACGAGCAGTACTTC. V gene TRBV19 combines with J gene TRBJ2-7; 8 nucleotides align to TRBD1. The CDR3 has 15 amino acids. CDR1 and CDR2 from the germline V gene are LNHDA and SQIVND (reference sequence). Germline trimming cut 4 bases from V and 3 bases from J; bases unmatched to any gene: 8.

This clonotype was recorded at least ten times. The genes are TRBV28 and TRBJ2-6; D possibly matches TRBD1 or TRBD2 (5 bases each). V lost 4 bases and J lost 0, with 13 bases in between. The CDR3 has 17 residues. Germline lookup yields CDR1 MDHEN and CDR2 SYDVKM. Written as DNA, the CDR3 is TGTGCCAGCAGTTCTTATCCAGGGACCTCTGGGGCCAACGTCCTGACTTTC. Protein sequence: CASSSYPGTSGANVLTF.

In regard to this clonotype: An end of the junction does not agree with germline; a read error may underlie this. The rearrangement joins TRBV30 to TRBJ1-1, with D possibly matching TRBD1 (5 bases). The CDR3 consists of 13 residues. Germline V lookup: CDR1 GTSNPN, CDR2 SVGIG (reference sequence). The CDR3 here is CAWSVRGVTEAFF. CDR3 DNA sequence: TGTGCCTGGAGTGTACGAGGGGTGACTGAAGCCTTCTTT.